Included here is one T cell receptor beta chain sequence, with context. The antigen remains undetermined. With 60 Vbeta and 13 Jbeta primers, the PCR was carried out. The protocol was immunoSEQ multiplex PCR, while the TCRdb copy is restricted to in-frame clones and leaves out a portion. Of 150,000 or so clones listed, around 80% are singletons. These data belong to a study of cytomegalovirus exposure and HLA in healthy donors. Study conclusions and caveats: A later analysis found TCR association rates differed by HLA locus, highest for DRB1 and lowest for HLA-C. A few of the chains that were CMV-associated were confirmed in vitro to be specific for CMV antigens. A reported reduction in N-insertions relative to the approximately 640-donor mean was seen in an Asian-associated ancestry cluster in a later analysis.

The V and J ends lost 4 bases and 8 bases respectively, with 14 bases between them. The CDR3 is made up of 14 amino acids. Germline CDR1 and CDR2: LNHDA and SQIVND (reference sequence). The receptor was isolated from a man aged 30 to 39 in good health and CMV-seropositive. The sequenced sample consisted of PBMCs. The chain carries TRBV19 and TRBJ1-4, with a weak D call TRBD1 (6 bases). In nucleotides, the CDR3 is TGTGCCAGTAGTAACACAGGGTATGAGGAAAAACTGTTTTTT. It encodes CASSNTGYEEKLFF.